The present TCR beta chain was sequenced within a study of cytomegalovirus exposure and HLA in healthy donors. General study points: The availability of immune exposure information extended only to CMV serostatus. Per published reports, the classifier diagnosed cytomegalovirus status with high specificity and sensitivity.

Germline lookup yields CDR1 SGHRS and CDR2 YFSETQ. The CDR3 has 17 amino acids. V lost 0 bases and J lost 2; bases outside the gene matches: 4. Notes on this clone: Its antigen is still unknown.

The PCR had 60 Vbeta and 13 Jbeta primers. The method was immunoSEQ multiplex PCR; TCRdb's version includes in-frame clones alone and lacks a portion of them. The sample yields some 96,000 clones, about 80% seen once. This chain uses TRBV5-1 with TRBJ2-1, with 11 positions matching TRBD1. Sequencing was performed on PBMCs. This TCR was recovered from a woman aged 55-70 years in good health and CMV-seronegative. The CDR3 protein is CASSLARTGGPYNEQFF. As DNA, the CDR3 is TGCGCCAGCAGCTTGGCAAGGACAGGGGGCCCCTACAATGAGCAGTTCTTC.